Listed below are T cell receptor beta chains from one sample, sequenced in a study of T cell changes during pregnancy in multiple sclerosis. Repertoires were generated with immunoSEQ multiplex PCR, while TCRdb's copy carries only in-frame clones and drops some. The data show 32,000 or so clones, 85% to 90% seen once. Sequences were derived from CD8+ T cells from peripheral blood mononuclear cells, sampled in the second trimester of pregnancy. The receptors here all came from a female donor with multiple sclerosis, enrolled in a pregnancy study. Both conserved end residues are part of each CDR3. Fields, in order: clone size, V gene, J gene, D gene, CDR3 DNA, CDR3 protein. D genes are given only for firm matches. The size of a clone is reported for some rows only, either as once, few or many, or as a class for expanded clones.

size: -; V: TRBV5-6; J: TRBJ2-5; D: TRBD2; DNA: TGTGCCAGCAGCTTGGGGGGCCAGCGGGAGGGCGGAGAGACCCAGTACTTC; CDR3: CASSLGGQREGGETQYF
size: -; V: TRBV5-1; J: TRBJ2-7; D: -; DNA: TGCGCCAGCAGAAATAACAACGAGCAGTACTTC; CDR3: CASRNNNEQYF
size: -; V: TRBV7-3; J: TRBJ2-5; D: -; DNA: TGTGCCAGCAGCTTAAGGGGCGTGGGGGGGCCGATTTTCGAGACCCAGTACTTC; CDR3: CASSLRGVGGPIFETQYF
size: -; V: TRBV4-1; J: TRBJ1-4; D: -; DNA: TGCGCCAGCAGCGCGCGCGGCGTGGGGCTGACAACTAATGAAAAACTGTTTTTT; CDR3: CASSARGVGLTTNEKLFF
size: -; V: TRBV27; J: TRBJ1-4; D: TRBD1; DNA: TGTGCCAGCAGCCCCTGGAGGACAGGGGGGGATGAAAAACTGTTTTTT; CDR3: CASSPWRTGGDEKLFF
size: -; V: TRBV28; J: TRBJ2-7; D: TRBD1; DNA: TGTGCCAGCAGAACAAGGACAGGGACCTACGAGCAGTACTTC; CDR3: CASRTRTGTYEQYF
size: -; V: TRBV28; J: TRBJ2-3; D: TRBD2; DNA: TGTGCCAGCACTTTAACTTATCCTAGCGGGGCCACAGATACGCAGTATTTT; CDR3: CASTLTYPSGATDTQYF
size: medium-sized; V: TRBV7-9; J: TRBJ1-3; D: TRBD1; DNA: TGTGCCAGCAGCCCCCAGACAGGGATAAGAAACACCATATATTTT; CDR3: CASSPQTGIRNTIYF
size: -; V: TRBV2; J: TRBJ1-2; D: -; DNA: TGTGCCAGCAGTGAAGGGCCTCTTTTCTATGGCTACACCTTC; CDR3: CASSEGPLFYGYTF
size: -; V: TRBV27; J: TRBJ1-2; D: TRBD1; DNA: TGTGCCAGCGGTACAGGGGGGGGCCGGGGAGGCTACACCTTC; CDR3: CASGTGGGRGGYTF
size: -; V: TRBV25-1; J: TRBJ2-7; D: TRBD1; DNA: TGTGCCAGCAGTGAACTAAGGACAGGGGGCAACGAGCAGTACTTC; CDR3: CASSELRTGGNEQYF
size: -; V: TRBV5-6; J: TRBJ2-7; D: TRBD1; DNA: TGTGCCAGCAGGGGAGGACAGGGGGCCTACGAGCAGTACTTC; CDR3: CASRGGQGAYEQYF
size: -; V: TRBV5-8; J: TRBJ2-5; D: TRBD2; DNA: TGTGCCAGCAGCGCCGGACTAGGGCAAGAGACCCAGTACTTC; CDR3: CASSAGLGQETQYF
size: -; V: TRBV5-6; J: TRBJ2-1; D: TRBD2; DNA: TGTGCCAGCAGCTTGTTAGCGGGGTACAATGAGCAGTTCTTC; CDR3: CASSLLAGYNEQFF
size: -; V: TRBV11-2; J: TRBJ2-5; D: -; DNA: TGTGCCAGCAGCTTAGTGTTTAGCACCCAAGAGACCCAGTACTTC; CDR3: CASSLVFSTQETQYF
size: -; V: TRBV4-1; J: TRBJ2-3; D: -; DNA: TGCGCCAGCAGCCAAGTGTCCCTCGTCTTTACAGATACGCAGTATTTT; CDR3: CASSQVSLVFTDTQYF
size: -; V: TRBV12-2; J: TRBJ1-1; D: -; DNA: TGTGCAAGTCGCTTTATGGTCAGGGGGTACAATTTTCCCATGAACACTGAAGCTTTCTTT; CDR3: CASRFMVRGYNFPMNTEAFF
size: -; V: TRBV6-1; J: TRBJ2-7; D: -; DNA: TGTGCCAGCAGCGATAGACAGGTCCCCTACGAGCAGTACTTC; CDR3: CASSDRQVPYEQYF
size: -; V: TRBV5-4; J: TRBJ1-5; D: -; DNA: TGTGCCAGCAGCTCACCCGGACAGATTAGCAATCAGCCCCAGCATTTT; CDR3: CASSSPGQISNQPQHF
size: -; V: TRBV19; J: TRBJ1-5; D: -; DNA: TGTGCCAGTAGTTCAGGGGAGAGGGATCTGGGTCAGCCCCAGCATTTT; CDR3: CASSSGERDLGQPQHF
size: -; V: TRBV27; J: TRBJ2-7; D: -; DNA: TGTGCCAGCAGTCCAGGGGCGGTGAGCTCCTACGAGCAGTACTTC; CDR3: CASSPGAVSSYEQYF
size: -; V: TRBV11-2; J: TRBJ2-1; D: TRBD2; DNA: TGTGCCAGCAGCTCCCTAGCGGGTCCATCCTACAATGAGCAGTTCTTC; CDR3: CASSSLAGPSYNEQFF
size: -; V: TRBV9; J: TRBJ2-2; D: -; DNA: TGTGCCAGCAGCGTGCCCCGAGTAGCGGAAAACACCGGGGAGCTGTTTTTT; CDR3: CASSVPRVAENTGELFF
size: -; V: TRBV4-1; J: TRBJ1-4; D: TRBD1; DNA: TGCGCCAGCAGCCCACCGGGACAGTTTAATGAAAAACTGTTTTTT; CDR3: CASSPPGQFNEKLFF
size: -; V: TRBV4-2; J: TRBJ1-2; D: TRBD1; DNA: TGTGCCAGCAGCCAACGTCGCGGGACAGGGGATGGCTACACCTTC; CDR3: CASSQRRGTGDGYTF
size: -; V: TRBV27; J: TRBJ2-7; D: TRBD1; DNA: TGTGCCAGCAGTGGACCCGGGACAGCCTCCTACGAGCAGTACTTC; CDR3: CASSGPGTASYEQYF
size: -; V: TRBV7-9; J: TRBJ1-3; D: -; DNA: TGTGCCAGCAGCTTACTTTTCCGACAGGAGAGGTCTGGAAACACCATATATTTT; CDR3: CASSLLFRQERSGNTIYF
size: -; V: TRBV7-6; J: TRBJ2-1; D: TRBD2; DNA: TGTGCCAGCAGCCTCCTAGCGGGGGGAAAATCCTACAATGAGCAGTTCTTC; CDR3: CASSLLAGGKSYNEQFF
size: -; V: TRBV11-2; J: TRBJ2-2; D: TRBD2; DNA: TGTGCCAGCAGCCCGACTAGCGGGGGGGCCTACACCGGGGAGCTGTTTTTT; CDR3: CASSPTSGGAYTGELFF
size: once; V: TRBV28; J: TRBJ1-4; D: -; DNA: TGTGCCAGCAGTCCAGTTGCAACTAATGAAAAACTGTTTTTT; CDR3: CASSPVATNEKLFF
size: -; V: TRBV19; J: TRBJ1-1; D: -; DNA: TGTGCCAGTAAACGGGGGGCAAACACTGAAGCTTTCTTT; CDR3: CASKRGANTEAFF
size: few; V: TRBV6-1; J: TRBJ2-7; D: -; DNA: TGTGCCAGCAGTGAAAAGGGGGACACCTACGAGCAGTACTTC; CDR3: CASSEKGDTYEQYF
size: -; V: TRBV27; J: TRBJ2-1; D: -; DNA: TGTGCCAGCACGGCCCCCCGGAGCTCCTACAATGAGCAGTTCTTC; CDR3: CASTAPRSSYNEQFF
size: -; V: TRBV7-2; J: TRBJ2-7; D: TRBD2; DNA: TGTGCCAGCAGCTTAGCGCGGGGGTCGCGGGAGGGCCTTCCGGGATTCTACGAGCAGTACTTC; CDR3: CASSLARGSREGLPGFYEQYF
size: -; V: TRBV28; J: TRBJ2-7; D: TRBD1; DNA: TGTGCCAGCAGTTTACAGACAGGGGGTTACGAGCAGTACTTC; CDR3: CASSLQTGGYEQYF
size: -; V: TRBV28; J: TRBJ2-7; D: TRBD2; DNA: TGTGCCAGCCAGGAGGCTAGCGGGTACGAGCAGTACTTC; CDR3: CASQEASGYEQYF
size: -; V: TRBV5-4; J: TRBJ2-5; D: TRBD1; DNA: TGTGCCAGCAGCCCTACAGGGGGAAGGGAGACCCAGTACTTC; CDR3: CASSPTGGRETQYF
size: -; V: TRBV2; J: TRBJ2-7; D: TRBD1; DNA: TGTGCCAGCAGTGAAGCTGGGGGACAGTCCGCCTACGAGCAGTACTTC; CDR3: CASSEAGGQSAYEQYF
size: -; V: TRBV29-1; J: TRBJ2-1; D: TRBD2; DNA: TGCAGCGTTGACTCAGCGGGAGCTTACAATGAGCAGTTCTTC; CDR3: CSVDSAGAYNEQFF
size: -; V: TRBV27; J: TRBJ1-6; D: -; DNA: TGTGCCAGCAGTTTATTGGACATACGACTTAATTCACCCCTCCACTTT; CDR3: CASSLLDIRLNSPLHF
size: -; V: TRBV7-9; J: TRBJ1-4; D: -; DNA: TGTGCCAGCAGCTTGAAGAGGGATGGAGAAAAACTGTTTTTT; CDR3: CASSLKRDGEKLFF
size: -; V: TRBV18; J: TRBJ2-3; D: -; DNA: TGTGCCAGCTCACCAGCTACCACAGATACGCAGTATTTT; CDR3: CASSPATTDTQYF
size: few; V: TRBV6-1; J: TRBJ2-7; D: -; DNA: TGTGCCAGCAGGGCGGGGTCCTACGAGCAGTACTTC; CDR3: CASRAGSYEQYF
size: -; V: TRBV7-9; J: TRBJ2-1; D: TRBD2; DNA: TGTGCCAGCAGCCCCGGGACTAGCGGGAGTTTTAATGAGCAGTTCTTC; CDR3: CASSPGTSGSFNEQFF